This T cell receptor (beta chain) was captured in a study of blood T cell repertoires in COVID-19. TCRdb's table, derived via immunoSEQ multiplex PCR, lists solely in-frame clones and lacks some. The sample holds more than 85,000 clones, about four fifths seen once. The CDR3 is made up of 15 amino acids. Germline V lookup: CDR1 SGHRS, CDR2 YFSETQ. The junction had 6 bases not matched to a gene; V was cut back by 3 bases and J by 10 bases. Sequencing was performed on peripheral blood. The genes are TRBV5-1 and TRBJ1-6; TRBD1 agrees at 11 bases. The sequence was collected from a woman aged 80 or over with acute or convalescent COVID-19. CDR3: CASSWGDRGNSPLHF. The DNA of the CDR3 is TGCGCCAGCAGCTGGGGGGACAGGGGGAACTCACCCCTCCACTTT.